The 28 T cell receptor beta chains below all came from one sample that was sequenced in a study of T cell responses to AZD1222 COVID-19 vaccine. Assay used: immunoSEQ multiplex PCR; TCRdb lists only in-frame clones, some missing. Of 85,000 to 90,000 clones in the sample, 88% were seen once. The starting material was peripheral blood, obtained on day 0 of AZD1222 vaccination. Receptors were obtained from an adult in good health.

J is TRBJ1-5 and V is TRBV5-1, with unresolved D. The germline V gene encodes CDR1 SGHRS and CDR2 YFSETQ. The CDR3 loop spans 13 amino acids. V gave up 2 bases and J gave up 5 bases, with 8 bases separating them. CDR3: CASSLSIDQPQHF. CDR3 DNA sequence: TGCGCCAGCAGCTTAAGTATTGATCAGCCCCAGCATTTT.

This chain links TRBV4-2 with TRBJ2-3; no clear D gene. V gave up 3 bases and J gave up 2 bases, with 6 bases separating them. There are 13 residues in the CDR3. Germline V lookup: CDR1 LGHNA, CDR2 YNFKEQ. The CDR3 nucleotides read TGTGCCAGCAGCCAGGGATCCACAGATACGCAGTATTTT. This gives the protein CASSQGSTDTQYF.

This clone was detected only a few times. This chain joins TRBV10-2 and TRBJ1-5; a possible D gene is TRBD1 (5 bases). The CDR3 has 13 amino acids. The germline V and J ends were trimmed by 7 bases and 7 bases, with 14 bases remaining between them. Germline V CDR1 and CDR2: WSHSY, SAAADI. The CDR3 sequence is CASTGQLGQPQHF. CDR3 sequence (DNA): TGCGCCAGCACGGGGCAATTGGGCCAGCCCCAGCATTTT.

This clone occurred a few times. The genes are TRBV29-1 and TRBJ2-3; TRBD2 is a possible D gene (6 bases). Germline-derived CDR1 and CDR2 are SQVTM and ANQGSEA. V was trimmed by 4 bases and J by 0 bases, leaving 14 bases between them. This CDR3 has 15 residues. CDR3 DNA sequence: TGCAGCGTTGCCCAGAACCTAGCGAGCACAGATACGCAGTATTTT. This translates into CSVAQNLASTDTQYF.

The rearrangement uses TRBV28 and TRBJ1-5, with TRBD1 identical over 7 bases. CDR3 length equals 20 residues. The junction had 17 bases not matched to a gene; V was cut back by 1 base and J by 2 bases. Per germline, CDR1 MDHEN and CDR2 SYDVKM. The CDR3 here is CASSLFFGEGTAGGNQPQHF. CDR3 in DNA: TGTGCCAGCAGTTTATTTTTTGGGGAGGGGACAGCGGGAGGCAATCAGCCCCAGCATTTT.

The V call is TRBV18, the J call TRBJ2-3; D perhaps matches TRBD1 (6 bases). The CDR3 runs to 16 residues. Trimming took 5 bases from V and 4 from J, leaving 19 bases between them. From germline, CDR1 is KGHSH and CDR2 LQKENI. The CDR3 DNA follows: TGTGCCAGCTCAGCCAACAGGGCGGTGAGGGCAGATACGCAGTATTTT. Translation gives CASSANRAVRADTQYF.

The chain recombines TRBV2 with TRBJ2-1; 7 bases agree with TRBD1. This CDR3 region has 12 residues. Germline CDR1 and CDR2: SNHLY and FYNNEI. CDR3 nucleotide sequence: TGTGCAGGGGGCGTAGGTAAGAATGAGCAGTTCTTC. Translated, it gives CAGGVGKNEQFF.

The chain couples TRBV28 to TRBJ1-2; D possibly corresponds to TRBD1 (5 bases). Germline values: CDR1 MDHEN, CDR2 SYDVKM. The CDR3 is made up of 11 amino acids. The CDR3 protein is CGTWDGYGYTF. The CDR3 nucleotides read TGTGGCACGTGGGACGGCTATGGCTACACCTTC.

The chain couples TRBV28 to TRBJ2-5; perhaps TRBD1 as D (6 bases). Trimming removed 4 bases from V and 1 base from J, with 10 bases in between. The CDR3 is 14 amino acids. Germline-derived CDR1 and CDR2 are MDHEN and SYDVKM. The CDR3 protein is CASSSRGIQETQYF. The CDR3 coding sequence is TGTGCCAGCAGTTCCAGGGGAATCCAAGAGACCCAGTACTTC.

This chain links TRBV7-6 with TRBJ2-7; TRBD1 agrees at 7 bases. CDR3 length equals 18 residues. From germline, CDR1 is SGHVS and CDR2 FNYEAQ. Unmatched junction bases numbered 13, after V lost 1 base and J lost 1 base. CDR3 DNA sequence: TGTGCCAGCAGCTTAGAAGGGTGGGACAGCAAAGCATCCTACGAGCAGTACTTC. This codes for CASSLEGWDSKASYEQYF. Full variable domain (remainder filled in from reference TRBV7-6 and TRBJ2-7): GAGVSQSPRYKVTKRGQDVALRCDPISGHVSLYWYRQALGQGPEFLTYFNYEAQQDKSGLPNDRFSAERPEGSISTLTIQRTEQRDSAMYRCASSLEGWDSKASYEQYFGPGTRLTVT.

The chain couples TRBV7-9 to TRBJ1-1; 8 bases are shared with TRBD1. From germline, CDR1 is SEHNR and CDR2 FQNEAQ (reference sequence). The ends lost 6 bases at V and 1 base at J; junction bases unmatched: 7. This CDR3 comprises 15 residues. The DNA of the CDR3 is TGTGCCAGCAGGAAACAGGGGGGTAGGAACACTGAAGCTTTCTTT. Amino acid sequence: CASRKQGGRNTEAFF.

V gene TRBV10-3 combines with J gene TRBJ1-5; a possible D gene is TRBD1 (5 bases). The CDR3 has 13 residues. V lost 10 bases to trimming and J lost 7 bases, with 17 bases between them. CDR1 is ENHRY and CDR2 is SYGVKD in the germline V gene. For the CDR3, the DNA is TGTGCCACCCGAGGGCAGGGAGGCCAGCCCCAGCATTTT. Protein sequence: CATRGQGGQPQHF.

V gene TRBV24-1 combines with J gene TRBJ2-2, with 10 nucleotides matching TRBD2. Germline trimming cut 3 bases from V and 5 bases from J; bases unmatched to any gene: 2. The CDR3 has 15 amino acids. Germline assignment: CDR1 KGHDR and CDR2 SFDVKD. The CDR3 loop reads CATSDRTSGTGELFF. The CDR3 DNA reads TGTGCCACCAGTGATAGGACTAGCGGTACCGGGGAGCTGTTTTTT.

This clone was seen more than once but under ten times. V is TRBV13 and J is TRBJ1-6, with unresolved D. CDR3 size: 17 residues. Trimming pared 0 bases from V and 9 bases from J, leaving 18 bases between. Germline V lookup: CDR1 PRHDT, CDR2 FYEKMQ (reference sequence). CDR3: CASSLGSSGVVPSPLHF. In nucleotides, the CDR3 is TGTGCCAGCAGCTTAGGCTCCAGCGGTGTGGTCCCTTCACCCCTCCACTTT.

Written as DNA, the CDR3 is TGTGCCAGCAGTAGCGGGAGGATAGCCAACGTCCTGACTTTC. This sequence encodes CASSSGRIANVLTF. The rearrangement joins TRBV28 to TRBJ2-6, with 9 bases matching TRBD2. With 5 bases clipped from V and 7 bases from J, the junction kept 3 bases outside the gene matches. The V gene's germline CDR1 is MDHEN and CDR2 SYDVKM. The CDR3 consists of 14 residues. Drawing the rest from reference TRBV28 and TRBJ2-6, the complete variable domain is DVKVTQSSRYLVKRTGEKVFLECVQDMDHENMFWYRQDPGLGLRLIYFSYDVKMKEKGDIPEGYSVSREKKERFSLILESASTNQTSMYLCASSSGRIANVLTFGAGSRLTVL.

The rearrangement links TRBV6-5 to TRBJ2-7, with D tentatively TRBD1 (6 bases). This CDR3 comprises 13 residues. V lost 8 bases to trimming and J lost 2 bases, with 13 bases between them. Germline CDR1 MNHEY, CDR2 SVGAGI. The CDR3 spells CASGTGPTYEQYF. The CDR3 DNA reads TGTGCCAGCGGTACAGGGCCAACCTACGAGCAGTACTTC.

Comment on this clone: Different DNA sequences within this sample yield the same CDR3. This chain uses TRBV28 with TRBJ2-7, with 11 bases lining up with TRBD2. CDR1 is MDHEN and CDR2 is SYDVKM in the germline V gene. The ends lost 5 bases at V and 0 bases at J; junction bases unmatched: 3. This CDR3 contains 15 residues. DNA for the CDR3: TGTGCCAGCAGTCCCGGGACTAGCGGCTCCTACGAGCAGTACTTC. It is translated as CASSPGTSGSYEQYF.

This clone was counted a single time. The chain carries TRBV5-4 and TRBJ2-5, with D possibly being TRBD2 (6 bases). The germline V and J ends were trimmed by 5 bases and 1 base, with 9 bases remaining between them. This CDR3 is 13 amino acids long. Germline CDR1 reads SGHNT; CDR2 reads YYREEE (reference sequence). CDR3 sequence (DNA): TGTGCCAGCAGTTGGGGACTCCAAGAGACCCAGTACTTC. Translating gives CASSWGLQETQYF.

The V and J genes are TRBV7-6 and TRBJ1-5, with a tentative D call TRBD1 (5 bases). The length of the CDR3 is 16 residues. Trimming took 1 base from V and 7 from J, leaving 17 bases between them. Germline assignment: CDR1 SGHVS and CDR2 FNYEAQ. The CDR3 coding sequence is TGTGCCAGCAGCTTAGATTCCGGGGCGCTTGGACAGCCCCAGCATTTT. Translation: CASSLDSGALGQPQHF.

The chain links TRBV11-1 to TRBJ2-7; TRBD2 matches at 8 bases. This CDR3 comprises 15 residues. The germline V gene has CDR1 SGHAT and CDR2 FQDESV (reference sequence). V was clipped by 3 bases and J by 3 bases; unmatched bases: 7. The CDR3 DNA follows: TGTGCCAGCAGCTTCGGGGGGGGACGCTTCTACGAGCAGTACTTC. Translated, it gives CASSFGGGRFYEQYF.

The chain couples TRBV19 to TRBJ2-1, with D tentatively TRBD2 (5 bases). The CDR3 consists of 15 residues. Trimming took off 0 bases at V and 6 bases at J, with 12 bases between the two ends. The V gene's germline CDR1 is LNHDA and CDR2 SQIVND (reference sequence). In nucleotides, the CDR3 is TGTGCCAGTAGTATAGACGCGCTAGGAGGCAATGAGCAGTTCTTC. It codes for CASSIDALGGNEQFF.

The chain employs TRBV7-2 and TRBJ1-5; the D gene is possibly TRBD1 (6 bases). Trimming stripped 2 bases from V and 4 bases from J, with 6 bases between. Per germline, CDR1 SGHTA and CDR2 FQGNSA. CDR3 length: 13 amino acids. The DNA of the CDR3 is TGTGCCAGCAGCTTACAGGGGAATCAGCCCCAGCATTTT. It encodes CASSLQGNQPQHF.

This clone was detected once. The chain is built from TRBV9 and TRBJ2-1, with no clear D. Trimming left V 2 bases short and J 5 bases short, with 5 bases between. CDR3 length: 12 residues. Germline V gives CDR1 SGDLS, CDR2 YYNGEE. The CDR3 protein is CASSVPDNEQFF. In DNA, the CDR3 is TGTGCCAGCAGCGTTCCCGACAATGAGCAGTTCTTC.

The chain is built from TRBV7-3 and TRBJ2-7; TRBD2 matches 10 bases. The V gene end was trimmed by 5 bases and the J gene end by 2 bases; junction bases not matched to a gene: 15. CDR1 is SGHTA, CDR2 FQGTGA, per germline. There are 18 residues in the CDR3. The CDR3 DNA follows: TGTGCCAGCAGCCCCGGGCCTAGCGGGAGTAAACCCCCCTACGAGCAGTACTTC. Its protein product is CASSPGPSGSKPPYEQYF.

The V call is TRBV29-1, the J call TRBJ1-2; D gene uncertain. This CDR3 region has 13 residues. Trimming took off 0 bases at V and 4 bases at J, with 9 bases between the two ends. Germline values: CDR1 SQVTM, CDR2 ANQGSEA. This CDR3 reads CSVEDGSVYGYTF. The CDR3 region has the DNA TGCAGCGTTGAAGATGGGTCGGTCTATGGCTACACCTTC.

This chain links TRBV5-1 with TRBJ2-5; D might be TRBD1 (8 bases). In germline, CDR1 is SGHRS, CDR2 YFSETQ. This CDR3 is 16 amino acids long. With 4 bases removed from V and 1 base from J, the gap between germline ends came to 17 bases. The CDR3 DNA reads as TGCGCCAGCAGCCCTTCGGACAGGGAGGGCCAAGAGACCCAGTACTTC. Its translation is CASSPSDREGQETQYF. The entire variable domain, with the rest obtained from reference TRBV5-1 and TRBJ2-5, is as follows: KAGVTQTPRYLIKTRGQQVTLSCSPISGHRSVSWYQQTPGQGLQFLFEYFSETQRNKGNFPGRFSGRQFSNSRSEMNVSTLELGDSALYLCASSPSDREGQETQYFGPGTRLLVL.

The V call is TRBV24-1, the J call TRBJ1-4, with 7 positions matching TRBD1. CDR1 and CDR2 from the germline V gene are KGHDR and SFDVKD. The CDR3 totals 14 residues. Trimming took 4 bases from V and 8 from J; bases not matched to a gene: 6. Written as DNA, the CDR3 is TGTGCCACCAGTGACGCAGGACAGGTGGAAAAACTGTTTTTT. Translating it yields CATSDAGQVEKLFF.

The chain employs TRBV7-2 and TRBJ1-5, with 7 bases lining up with TRBD1. Germline assignment: CDR1 SGHTA and CDR2 FQGNSA. CDR3 length: 17 amino acids. Losses at the gene ends were 1 base for V and 3 bases for J; bases not matched to a gene: 9. CDR3 protein: CASSLVLGRGDNQPQHF. The CDR3 bases are TGTGCCAGCAGCTTAGTTCTCGGCAGGGGGGACAATCAGCCCCAGCATTTT.